This TCR beta chain was identified during a study of shared clonotypes between healthy human individuals. The wider study: A donor's plate count was three for CD4 naive and three for CD4 memory; CD8 naive had two and CD8 memory one.

Terminally differentiated effector memory CD45RA+ cells were left out of the naive CD8 fraction, which was CD45RO-negative and positively selected for CCR7. Assay: immunoSEQ multiplex PCR; the TCRdb copy retains only in-frame clones and omits some. The sample has about 2 million clones, about 95% seen once. Concerning this clone: Its antigen is unidentified.

The study's findings and limits: Generation probability values for non-shared clonotypes were lower than those for clonotypes shared by all four donors.

Looked up from germline, CDR1 is LNHNV and CDR2 is YYDKDF (reference sequence). V trimming: 0 bases; J trimming: 5 bases; junction bases outside the gene matches: 7. The CDR3 has 16 amino acids. The chain is built from TRBV15 and TRBJ2-1, with 7 bases identical to TRBD2. The clonotype originates from a man younger than 35 in good health. The sequenced sample consisted of naive CD8+ T cells sorted from blood. CDR3 loop: CATSRDWPSGNNEQFF. CDR3 nucleotide sequence: TGTGCCACCAGCAGAGATTGGCCTAGCGGAAACAATGAGCAGTTCTTC. Variable domain in full (rest from reference TRBV15 and TRBJ2-1): DAMVIQNPRYQVTQFGKPVTLSCSQTLNHNVMYWYQQKSSQAPKLLFHYYDKDFNNEADTPDNFQSRRPNTSFCFLDIRSPGLGDTAMYLCATSRDWPSGNNEQFFGPGTRLTVL.